The 28 T cell receptor beta chains presented below share a single source sample, sequenced in a study of shared clonotypes between healthy human individuals. Clones were read by immunoSEQ multiplex PCR, and TCRdb kept only the in-frame ones, dropping some. The repertoire holds over 1.4 million clones, with 96% as singletons. Sequenced sample: naive CD4+ T cells sorted from blood. Specified subset: CD45RA+ positively selected. All receptors derive from a young man in good health.

CDR3 loop: CASSWVRVSGEQYF. For the CDR3, the DNA is TGTGCCAGCAGCTGGGTACGGGTTTCCGGCGAGCAGTACTTC. The chain combines TRBV5-6 with TRBJ2-7; D is unclear. This CDR3 region has 14 residues. V lost 3 bases and J 6 bases, leaving 16 bases between the germline ends. The germline V gene encodes CDR1 SGHDT and CDR2 YYEEEE.

The chain carries TRBV5-5 and TRBJ1-6; TRBD1 aligns across 7 bases. Losses at the gene ends were 0 bases for V and 0 bases for J; bases not matched to a gene: 3. CDR1 and CDR2 (germline): SGHKS, YYEKEE (reference sequence). There are 17 residues in the CDR3. The DNA of the CDR3 is TGTGCCAGCAGCTTGGCAGGGGGGAGCTCCTATAATTCACCCCTCCACTTT. The encoded protein is CASSLAGGSSYNSPLHF.

The chain links TRBV7-9 to TRBJ2-7, with D perhaps TRBD1 or TRBD2 (5 bases each). The CDR3 spans 14 residues. Trimming left V 1 base short and J 3 bases short, with 10 bases between. Germline CDR1 reads SEHNR; CDR2 reads FQNEAQ (reference sequence). The CDR3 here is CASSLGARGYEQYF. In nucleotides, the CDR3 is TGTGCCAGCAGCTTAGGCGCGAGGGGCTACGAGCAGTACTTC.

This chain uses TRBV15 with TRBJ2-7, with D tentatively TRBD1 or TRBD2 (5 bases each). The V end lost 0 bases, the J end lost 1 base, and 10 bases lay between the germline ends. This CDR3 has 15 amino acids. Germline V gives CDR1 LNHNV, CDR2 YYDKDF (reference sequence). The CDR3 here is CATSREGTVSYEQYF. Written as DNA, the CDR3 is TGTGCCACCAGCAGAGAGGGGACGGTATCCTACGAGCAGTACTTC. Drawing the rest from reference TRBV15 and TRBJ2-7, the complete variable domain is DAMVIQNPRYQVTQFGKPVTLSCSQTLNHNVMYWYQQKSSQAPKLLFHYYDKDFNNEADTPDNFQSRRPNTSFCFLDIRSPGLGDTAMYLCATSREGTVSYEQYFGPGTRLTVT.

The chain employs TRBV28 and TRBJ1-2; D perhaps matches TRBD1 (6 bases). The CDR3 runs to 14 residues. The V and J ends lost 2 bases and 4 bases respectively, with 11 bases between them. Germline CDR1 is MDHEN and CDR2 is SYDVKM. CDR3: CASSLTGTPYGYTF. The CDR3 nucleotides are TGTGCCAGCAGTTTAACTGGGACACCCTATGGCTACACCTTC.

The genes are TRBV10-3 and TRBJ2-7; TRBD2 matches 9 bases. Germline CDR1 reads ENHRY; CDR2 reads SYGVKD. Trimming at V came to 7 bases and at J to 6 bases, leaving 10 bases not matched to a gene. The CDR3 contains 14 residues. The CDR3 sequence is CAINSGLAVGEQYF. The CDR3, as DNA: TGTGCCATCAATTCGGGACTAGCTGTCGGCGAGCAGTACTTC.

This chain links TRBV7-2 with TRBJ2-3; no clear D gene. The CDR3 length is 14 residues. The V end lost 8 bases, the J end lost 1 base, and 13 bases lay between the germline ends. Germline V lookup: CDR1 SGHTA, CDR2 FQGNSA. CDR3 coding DNA: TGTGCCAGCGTCCATTTAGGACGCACAGATACGCAGTATTTT. Protein: CASVHLGRTDTQYF.

The chain recombines TRBV18 with TRBJ1-2, with a possible D match to TRBD1 (5 bases). The CDR3 is 17 residues long. Germline CDR1 is KGHSH and CDR2 is LQKENI. The V gene lost 2 bases and the J gene lost 4 bases, with 20 bases spanning the gap. The CDR3 is CASSPKRATGNFYGYTF. The DNA for the CDR3 is TGTGCCAGCTCACCAAAGCGGGCCACAGGAAATTTCTATGGCTACACCTTC.

In nucleotides, the CDR3 is TGTGCCAGCAGCGGGTTCTACAATGAGCAGTTCTTC. Protein product: CASSGFYNEQFF. The chain recombines TRBV9 with TRBJ2-1; D unclear. The CDR3 is 12 amino acids. Trimming stripped 3 bases from V and 3 bases from J, with 4 bases between. Germline V CDR1 and CDR2: SGDLS, YYNGEE.

The gene calls are TRBV7-6 and TRBJ2-2, with 11 bases that match TRBD2. After removal of 5 bases from V and 5 bases from J, the junction contained 19 bases not matched to a gene. The CDR3 runs to 20 residues. Germline lookup yields CDR1 SGHVS and CDR2 FNYEAQ. The CDR3 nucleotides are TGTGCCAGCAGCCTATCGAACAGGGCTGGTAGCGGGAGGGCGACCGGGGAGCTGTTTTTT. Protein: CASSLSNRAGSGRATGELFF.

The chain has TRBV28 and TRBJ2-1, with 11 nucleotides matching TRBD2. The V segment lost 6 bases and the J segment 0 bases; nucleotides outside the gene matches: 13. Germline CDR1 is MDHEN and CDR2 is SYDVKM. The length of the CDR3 is 19 residues. CDR3 bases: TGTGCCAGCAGCTCCGCCCTAGCGGGAGGATCCGGCTCCTACAATGAGCAGTTCTTC. Translated, it gives CASSSALAGGSGSYNEQFF. Together with reference TRBV28 and TRBJ2-1, the CDR3 gives the full variable domain: DVKVTQSSRYLVKRTGEKVFLECVQDMDHENMFWYRQDPGLGLRLIYFSYDVKMKEKGDIPEGYSVSREKKERFSLILESASTNQTSMYLCASSSALAGGSGSYNEQFFGPGTRLTVL.

The CDR3 protein is CASSLVLAGGPGELFF. Written as DNA, the CDR3 is TGTGCCAGCAGCTTAGTCTTAGCGGGAGGACCCGGGGAGCTGTTTTTT. This chain connects TRBV13 to TRBJ2-2; 10 bases are shared with TRBD2. Germline assignment: CDR1 PRHDT and CDR2 FYEKMQ (reference sequence). The J segment lost 6 bases and the V segment lost 1 base, leaving 5 bases of the junction unmatched. CDR3 length: 16 residues.

The V and J genes are TRBV5-1 and TRBJ2-2, with a tentative D call TRBD2 (6 bases). With 1 base removed from V and 4 bases from J, the gap between germline ends came to 11 bases. From germline, CDR1 is SGHRS and CDR2 YFSETQ. CDR3 size: 15 residues. The CDR3 sequence is CASSLMAAGTGELFF. CDR3 sequence (DNA): TGCGCCAGCAGCTTGATGGCAGCGGGCACCGGGGAGCTGTTTTTT.

DNA of the CDR3: TGCGCCAGCAGTCCCGTCTGGTCCCTCCTGGGTAATGAAAAACTGTTTTTT. Encoded protein: CASSPVWSLLGNEKLFF. The rearrangement uses TRBV23-1 and TRBJ1-4, with no clear D. TRBV23-1 is an ORF for which the function is uncertain. The CDR3 is 17 residues long. Trimming cost V 4 bases and J 4 bases, with 19 bases left between them.

The DNA for the CDR3 is TGTGCCACCAGCAGAAAAACTAGCGGCACAGATACGCAGTATTTT. Its protein product is CATSRKTSGTDTQYF. This chain uses TRBV15 with TRBJ2-3, with 7 bases lining up with TRBD2. The V and J ends lost 2 bases and 1 base, in that order; junction bases with no gene match: 3. The CDR3 has 15 residues. Germline V CDR1 and CDR2: LNHNV, YYDKDF (reference sequence).

V gene TRBV27 combines with J gene TRBJ2-7; 12 bases align to TRBD2. V shed 4 bases, J shed 6 bases, and the junction held 7 bases outside the gene matches. There are 15 residues in the CDR3. Looked up from germline, CDR1 is MNHEY and CDR2 is SMNVEV (reference sequence). The CDR3 is CASSYSSGRASEQYF. In DNA, the CDR3 is TGTGCCAGCAGTTACTCTAGCGGGAGGGCCTCCGAGCAGTACTTC.

The V and J genes are TRBV15 and TRBJ2-1; D may be TRBD2 (6 bases). Germline V lookup: CDR1 LNHNV, CDR2 YYDKDF (reference sequence). The CDR3 runs 15 residues. V lost 2 bases and J lost 5, with 13 bases in between. As DNA, the CDR3 is TGTGCCACCAGCAGACTTAGCGGAGCCCACAATGAGCAGTTCTTC. Translation: CATSRLSGAHNEQFF.

Worth noting for this clone: Other DNA sequences in the same sample also yield this CDR3. The chain links TRBV4-1 to TRBJ2-3; 9 bases agree with TRBD2. CDR1 is MGHRA, CDR2 YSYEKL, per germline. The V segment lost 1 base and the J segment 3 bases; nucleotides outside the gene matches: 2. The CDR3 covers 15 residues. CDR3 in amino acids: CASSQGSGRTDTQYF. The CDR3, as DNA: TGCGCCAGCAGCCAAGGTAGCGGGAGAACAGATACGCAGTATTTT.

This chain links TRBV5-1 with TRBJ2-3; 13 bases line up with TRBD2. This CDR3 has 17 residues. J lost 2 bases, V lost 0 bases, and 3 bases had no gene match. CDR1 SGHRS and CDR2 YFSETQ come from the germline V gene. CDR3 nucleotide sequence: TGCGCCAGCAGCTTGGCGACTAGCGGGAGGCCCACAGATACGCAGTATTTT. The encoded protein is CASSLATSGRPTDTQYF.

This clone was seen a single time. The chain uses TRBV7-8 and TRBJ2-3; 7 bases map to TRBD2. Germline CDR1 SGHVS, CDR2 FQNEAQ. V lost 3 bases to trimming and J lost 0 bases; unmatched junction nucleotides: 18. The CDR3 consists of 20 residues. This CDR3 is CASSFVTLAVVGTSTDTQYF. The DNA of the CDR3 is TGTGCCAGCAGCTTTGTTACGCTAGCGGTTGTGGGTACTAGCACAGATACGCAGTATTTT. Full variable domain (missing parts from reference TRBV7-8 and TRBJ2-3): GAGVSQSPRYKVAKRGQDVALRCDPISGHVSLFWYQQALGQGPEFLTYFQNEAQLDKSGLPSDRFFAERPEGSVSTLKIQRTQQEDSAVYLCASSFVTLAVVGTSTDTQYFGPGTRLTVL.

This clone came up once. The rearrangement links TRBV5-8 to TRBJ2-1, with 8 bases fitting TRBD1. Germline lookup yields CDR1 SGHTS and CDR2 YDEGEE. Losses at the gene ends were 1 base for V and 7 bases for J; bases not matched to a gene: 10. This CDR3 is 16 amino acids long. The CDR3 loop reads CASSLRGQGATNEQFF. CDR3 DNA sequence: TGTGCCAGCAGCTTGCGGGGGCAGGGGGCAACAAATGAGCAGTTCTTC. The full variable domain, with the rest looked up from reference TRBV5-8 and TRBJ2-1, is EAGVTQSPTHLIKTRGQQATLRCSPISGHTSVYWYQQALGLGLQFLLWYDEGEERNRGNFPPRFSGRQFPNYSSELNVNALELEDSALYLCASSLRGQGATNEQFFGPGTRLTVL.

The CDR3 nucleotides read TGTGCCAGCAGCTTATCGGGTAGGGTCGGATATGGCTACACCTTC. Amino acids: CASSLSGRVGYGYTF. V usage is TRBV7-9 and J usage is TRBJ1-2; the D is unclear. V was trimmed by 2 bases and J by 5 bases, leaving 15 bases between them. Per the germline V gene, CDR1 is SEHNR and CDR2 is FQNEAQ (reference sequence). The length of the CDR3 is 15 residues.

The CDR3 coding sequence is TGTGCCAGCAGTGCCTCCATGCCGGCCATGAACACTGAAGCTTTCTTT. It encodes CASSASMPAMNTEAFF. V and J are TRBV28 and TRBJ1-1; D is uncertain. Germline CDR1 MDHEN, CDR2 SYDVKM. Trimming pared 5 bases from V and 0 bases from J, leaving 16 bases between. This CDR3 comprises 16 residues.

This chain uses TRBV6-5 with TRBJ1-1, with D unclear. The V gene lost 6 bases and the J gene lost 6 bases, with 14 bases spanning the gap. The germline gives CDR1 MNHEY, CDR2 SVGAGI. The CDR3 runs 13 residues. The CDR3 spells CASSPRQAAEAFF. DNA for the CDR3: TGTGCCAGCAGCCCGAGACAAGCAGCTGAAGCTTTCTTT.

This clone was seen only once. The chain is built from TRBV10-3 and TRBJ1-2, with D maybe TRBD1 (6 bases). The CDR3 is 14 amino acids. Germline CDR1 ENHRY, CDR2 SYGVKD. V gave up 6 bases and J gave up 4 bases, with 15 bases separating them. CDR3 DNA: TGTGCCATCAGGGGGACACGTACCTTCTATGGCTACACCTTC. It translates to CAIRGTRTFYGYTF.

This clone was detected once. The chain links TRBV7-8 to TRBJ2-1, with 15 bases aligning to TRBD2. Germline values: CDR1 SGHVS, CDR2 FQNEAQ. V shed 5 bases, J shed 8 bases, and the junction held 10 bases outside the gene matches. The CDR3 length is 17 residues. The CDR3 coding sequence is TGTGCCAGCAGCGCTGGGACTAGCGGGAGGAGTATCGATGAGCAGTTCTTC. Protein sequence: CASSAGTSGRSIDEQFF.

V gene TRBV18 combines with J gene TRBJ1-2; TRBD1 agrees at 10 bases. Losses at the gene ends were 5 bases for V and 8 bases for J; bases not matched to a gene: 8. The length of the CDR3 is 14 residues. Looked up from germline, CDR1 is KGHSH and CDR2 is LQKENI. The CDR3 spells CASSAGQGVDGYTF. DNA for the CDR3: TGTGCCAGCTCAGCCGGACAGGGGGTCGACGGCTACACCTTC.

The sample holds one count of this clone. The rearrangement uses TRBV6-1 and TRBJ2-1; 7 bases match TRBD1. V shed 8 bases and J 10 bases; nucleotides not matched to a gene: 5. CDR3 length: 11 residues. In germline, CDR1 is MNHNS, CDR2 SASEGT. The CDR3 loop is CASGRTGEQFF. The CDR3 region has the DNA TGTGCCAGCGGCCGGACAGGAGAGCAGTTCTTC.